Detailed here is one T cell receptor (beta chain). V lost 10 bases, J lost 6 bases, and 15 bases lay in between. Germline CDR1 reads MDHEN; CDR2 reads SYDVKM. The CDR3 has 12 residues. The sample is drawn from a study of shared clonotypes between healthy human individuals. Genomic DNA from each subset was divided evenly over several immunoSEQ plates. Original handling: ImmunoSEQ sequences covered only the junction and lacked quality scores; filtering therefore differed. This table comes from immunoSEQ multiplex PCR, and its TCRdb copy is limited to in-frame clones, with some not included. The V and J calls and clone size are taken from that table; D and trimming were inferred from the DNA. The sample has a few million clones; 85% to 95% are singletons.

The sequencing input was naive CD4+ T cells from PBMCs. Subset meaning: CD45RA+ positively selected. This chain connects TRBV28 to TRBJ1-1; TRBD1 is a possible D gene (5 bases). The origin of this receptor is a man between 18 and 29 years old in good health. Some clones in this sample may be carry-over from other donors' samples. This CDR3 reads CATGDLFSEAFF. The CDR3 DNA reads TGTGCCACGGGGGACCTTTTCTCTGAAGCTTTCTTT.